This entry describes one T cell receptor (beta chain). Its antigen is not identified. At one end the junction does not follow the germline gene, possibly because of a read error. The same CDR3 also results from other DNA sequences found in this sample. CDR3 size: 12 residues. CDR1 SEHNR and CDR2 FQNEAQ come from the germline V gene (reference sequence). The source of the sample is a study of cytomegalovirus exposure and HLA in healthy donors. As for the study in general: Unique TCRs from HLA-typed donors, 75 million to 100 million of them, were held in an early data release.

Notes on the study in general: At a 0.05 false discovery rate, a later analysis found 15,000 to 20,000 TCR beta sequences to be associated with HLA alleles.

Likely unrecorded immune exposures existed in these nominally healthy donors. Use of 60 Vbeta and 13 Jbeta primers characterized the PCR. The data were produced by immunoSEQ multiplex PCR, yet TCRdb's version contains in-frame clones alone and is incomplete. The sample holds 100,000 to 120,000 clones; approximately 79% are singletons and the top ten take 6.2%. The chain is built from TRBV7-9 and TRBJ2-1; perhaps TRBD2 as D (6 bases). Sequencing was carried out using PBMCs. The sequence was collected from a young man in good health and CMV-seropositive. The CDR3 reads CSSSLGGNEQFF. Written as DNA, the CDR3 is TGTTCCAGCAGCTTGGGGGGAAATGAGCAGTTCTTC.